The 23 T cell receptor beta chains below come from one sample, sequenced in a study of OX40 agonist ivuxolimab in advanced cancers. Sequenced by immunoSEQ multiplex PCR; TCRdb stores in-frame clones only, minus some. There are approximately 70,000 clones in the sample; roughly 85% occur only once, and about 8.2% lies in the top ten. The sample in question was CD4+ or CD8+ T cells sorted from blood, obtained in a trial of the OX40 agonist ivuxolimab. Every receptor here comes from an adult with an advanced solid tumor such as melanoma, head and neck, liver or kidney cancer.

The chain joins TRBV11-3 to TRBJ1-1; TRBD1 is a possible D gene (5 bases). The V end was cut by 6 bases, the J end by 3 bases, with 14 bases between. Germline assignment: CDR1 SGHNT and CDR2 YENEEA. The CDR3 runs 14 residues. This CDR3 is CASRGTGVYTEAFF. As DNA, the CDR3 is TGTGCCAGCAGGGGGACGGGCGTATACACTGAAGCTTTCTTT.

The V call is TRBV6-6, the J call TRBJ2-7; D not resolved. V was cut by 2 bases and J by 2 bases, with 10 bases left in between. Germline V lookup: CDR1 MNHNY, CDR2 SVGAGI (reference sequence). The CDR3 has 14 amino acids. The CDR3 is CASSYIEPTYEQYF. In nucleotides, the CDR3 is TGTGCCAGCAGTTACATAGAGCCAACCTACGAGCAGTACTTC.

The DNA for the CDR3 is TGTGCCAGCTCACTTACAGATACCTACGAGCAGTACTTC. Protein sequence: CASSLTDTYEQYF. This sequence joins TRBV18 and TRBJ2-5; D gene ambiguous. The DNA end is more similar to TRBJ2-7, so the J call may be wrong. There are 13 residues in the CDR3. CDR1 and CDR2 (germline): KGHSH, LQKENI.

This sequence joins TRBV6-1 and TRBJ2-7, with 9 nucleotides matching TRBD2. CDR3 length: 14 residues. The germline V gene encodes CDR1 MNHNS and CDR2 SASEGT. The J segment lost 1 base and the V segment lost 6 bases, leaving 4 bases of the junction unmatched. Here the CDR3 DNA reads TGTGCCAGCAGACCTAGCGGGGAATCCTACGAGCAGTACTTC. This translates into CASRPSGESYEQYF.

The V call is TRBV19, the J call TRBJ1-5; D uncertain. This CDR3 is built from 13 residues. The ends were cut back, 5 bases at V and 4 bases at J, with 9 bases in the middle. Looked up from germline, CDR1 is LNHDA and CDR2 is SQIVND (reference sequence). The CDR3 is CASSGILNQPQHF. CDR3 in DNA: TGTGCCAGTAGTGGGATTTTAAATCAGCCCCAGCATTTT.

This clone was recorded a few times. The CDR3 DNA reads as TGTGCCAGCAGTTCCAATGGACAGGGCCTAGCTTTCTTT. Translation gives CASSSNGQGLAFF. The gene calls are TRBV6-5 and TRBJ1-1; 8 nucleotides match TRBD1. The CDR3 runs 13 residues. Germline V gene sequence: CDR1 MNHEY, CDR2 SVGAGI. V lost 4 bases, J lost 10 bases, and 8 bases stayed unmatched.

The CDR3: CASSPGQGPSPTNEKLFF. CDR3 sequence (DNA): TGTGCCAGCAGCCCCGGTCAGGGCCCCTCCCCAACTAATGAAAAACTGTTTTTT. The J gene is TRBJ1-4, the V gene TRBV28, with a weak D call TRBD1 (5 bases). The length of the CDR3 is 18 residues. From germline, CDR1 is MDHEN and CDR2 SYDVKM. V was trimmed by 6 bases and J by 0 bases, leaving 20 bases between them.

The chain carries TRBV5-1 and TRBJ2-1; TRBD1 agrees at 9 bases. The germline V gene encodes CDR1 SGHRS and CDR2 YFSETQ. This CDR3 spans 17 amino acids. Germline trimming cut 5 bases from V and 8 bases from J; bases unmatched to any gene: 17. CDR3 in DNA: TGCGCCAGCAGTCCTCTACTTCCGGGACAGGGAAAGGATGAGCAGTTCTTC. This encodes CASSPLLPGQGKDEQFF.

The V gene is TRBV4-3, the J gene TRBJ2-3, with 11 positions matching TRBD1. This CDR3 contains 15 residues. Germline assignment: CDR1 LGHNA and CDR2 YSLEER. With V trimmed by 2 bases and J by 4 bases, 2 bases remained unmatched. CDR3 region: CASSQMGQGADTQYF. The CDR3, as DNA: TGCGCCAGCAGCCAAATGGGACAGGGGGCAGATACGCAGTATTTT.

The chain combines TRBV18 with TRBJ1-2, with 7 bases fitting TRBD1. V shed 0 bases and J 6 bases; nucleotides not matched to a gene: 10. Germline V gives CDR1 KGHSH, CDR2 LQKENI. CDR3 length: 16 amino acids. The CDR3 sequence is CASSPPNRGAYHGYTF. Here the CDR3 DNA reads TGTGCCAGCTCACCACCGAACAGGGGAGCATATCATGGCTACACCTTC.

The CDR3 DNA reads as TGTGCCAGCTCACATCGGGGTATCGCGGGGACCTACGAGCAGTACTTC. Translating it yields CASSHRGIAGTYEQYF. The J gene is TRBJ2-7, the V gene TRBV18, with D possibly TRBD2 on 6 matching bases. CDR1 KGHSH and CDR2 LQKENI come from the germline V gene. V dropped 4 bases and J dropped 2 bases, with 18 bases sitting between them. CDR3 length: 16 amino acids.

The J gene is TRBJ2-3, the V gene TRBV7-2, with TRBD1 as a possible D gene (5 bases). Trimming took off 1 base at V and 13 bases at J, with 12 bases between the two ends. The length of the CDR3 is 12 residues. CDR1 and CDR2 (germline): SGHTA, FQGNSA. CDR3: CASSLEHQGKYF. In DNA, the CDR3 is TGTGCCAGCAGCTTAGAGCACCAGGGAAAGTATTTT.

The chain couples TRBV5-1 to TRBJ1-6, with D perhaps matching TRBD1 (5 bases). Trimming stripped 3 bases from V and 7 bases from J, with 8 bases between. The CDR3 loop spans 13 amino acids. The germline CDR1 and CDR2 sequences are SGHRS and YFSETQ. CDR3 in amino acids: CASSSGTNSPLHF. In nucleotides, the CDR3 is TGCGCCAGCAGCTCCGGGACCAATTCACCCCTCCACTTT.

This chain connects TRBV4-2 to TRBJ2-7, with D unresolved. This CDR3 region has 12 residues. V lost 4 bases and J 3 bases, leaving 7 bases between the germline ends. Germline CDR1 and CDR2: LGHNA and YNFKEQ. CDR3 amino acids: CASSRTNYEQYF. The CDR3 nucleotides are TGTGCCAGCAGCCGCACAAACTACGAGCAGTACTTC.

CDR3 DNA sequence: TGTGCCTGGAGTGTACGTGGGATGGGCAATCAGCCCCAGCATTTT. Translating it yields CAWSVRGMGNQPQHF. The chain couples TRBV30 to TRBJ1-5; the D is unclear. Germline-derived CDR1 and CDR2 are GTSNPN and SVGIG (reference sequence). This CDR3 is built from 15 residues. V gave up 0 bases and J gave up 2 bases, with 11 bases separating them.

The DNA for the CDR3 is TGTGCCAGCAGCTTGGACAGTGTCAACTACGAGCAGTACTTC. The encoded protein is CASSLDSVNYEQYF. The chain combines TRBV5-5 with TRBJ2-7; no definite D call. V dropped 0 bases and J dropped 3 bases, with 10 bases sitting between them. Germline-derived CDR1 and CDR2 are SGHKS and YYEKEE (reference sequence). The CDR3 loop spans 14 amino acids. Looking up the rest from reference TRBV5-5 and TRBJ2-7 gives the full variable domain: DAGVTQSPTHLIKTRGQQVTLRCSPISGHKSVSWYQQVLGQGPQFIFQYYEKEERGRGNFPDRFSARQFPNYSSELNVNALLLGDSALYLCASSLDSVNYEQYFGPGTRLTVT.

The V call is TRBV27, the J call TRBJ1-1; D not resolved. V lost 2 bases and J 4 bases, leaving 8 bases between the germline ends. Germline V lookup: CDR1 MNHEY, CDR2 SMNVEV (reference sequence). There are 13 residues in the CDR3. The DNA of the CDR3 is TGTGCCAGCAGTTTACCGACTGGCACTGAAGCTTTCTTT. It yields the protein CASSLPTGTEAFF.

This chain joins TRBV7-2 and TRBJ1-1; D is unclear. The CDR3 length is 13 residues. V dropped 8 bases and J dropped 0 bases, with 10 bases sitting between them. Germline CDR1 is SGHTA and CDR2 is FQGNSA. CDR3 in DNA: TGTGCCAGCTCTCGGCTCATGAACACTGAAGCTTTCTTT. As protein: CASSRLMNTEAFF. Complete variable domain (other parts from reference TRBV7-2 and TRBJ1-1): GAGVSQSPSNKVTEKGKDVELRCDPISGHTALYWYRQSLGQGLEFLIYFQGNSAPDKSGLPSDRFSAERTGGSVSTLTIQRTQQEDSAVYLCASSRLMNTEAFFGQGTRLTVV.

V and J are TRBV29-1 and TRBJ2-2; TRBD1 matches at 7 bases. Germline-derived CDR1 and CDR2 are SQVTM and ANQGSEA. The trim removed 3 bases at V and 4 bases at J, leaving 8 bases unmatched. CDR3 length equals 15 residues. The CDR3 reads CSVDDGTASTGELFF. CDR3 bases: TGCAGCGTTGATGACGGGACAGCTAGCACCGGGGAGCTGTTTTTT.

This clone has only a few counts. V and J are TRBV7-2 and TRBJ2-7, with D perhaps matching TRBD1 (5 bases). With 5 bases removed from V and 2 bases from J, the gap between germline ends came to 10 bases. The CDR3 is 13 residues long. The germline V gene has CDR1 SGHTA and CDR2 FQGNSA. The CDR3 DNA follows: TGTGCCAGCAGCGTGACAGATACCTACGAGCAGTACTTC. Residues: CASSVTDTYEQYF.

This clone appeared a single time. The chain recombines TRBV5-1 with TRBJ2-3; tentative D call: TRBD1 (6 bases). V lost 0 bases, J lost 5 bases, and 16 bases lay in between. This CDR3 region has 16 residues. CDR1 and CDR2 (germline): SGHRS, YFSETQ. CDR3 sequence reads: CASSLGLVGAGDTQYF. Here the CDR3 DNA reads TGCGCCAGCAGCTTGGGTTTGGTGGGGGCGGGAGATACGCAGTATTTT. The complete variable domain, with remaining parts taken from reference TRBV5-1 and TRBJ2-3, reads KAGVTQTPRYLIKTRGQQVTLSCSPISGHRSVSWYQQTPGQGLQFLFEYFSETQRNKGNFPGRFSGRQFSNSRSEMNVSTLELGDSALYLCASSLGLVGAGDTQYFGPGTRLTVL.

V is TRBV6-5 and J is TRBJ1-2; TRBD1 aligns across 9 bases. Germline values: CDR1 MNHEY, CDR2 SVGAGI. This CDR3 spans 14 amino acids. J lost 8 bases, V lost 8 bases, and 12 bases had no gene match. DNA of the CDR3: TGTGCCAGCTGGGGGACAGGGAAAGGGCTCGGCTACACCTTC. Translating gives CASWGTGKGLGYTF.

The chain couples TRBV6-1 to TRBJ1-2; D is undetermined. Germline lookup yields CDR1 MNHNS and CDR2 SASEGT. This CDR3 contains 13 residues. V lost 2 bases, J lost 8 bases, and 12 bases lay in between. CDR3 coding DNA: TGTGCCAGCAGTGAATACTGGGAGGGAGGCTACACCTTC. This translates into CASSEYWEGGYTF.